This section outlines one T cell receptor beta chain sequence together with its context. The antigen is unknown. This record comes from a study of shared clonotypes between healthy human individuals. In the study overall: Those who served as donors were a couple of women and a few men between the ages of 18 and 49.

Study-wide results and limits: Rarefaction curves obtained for sorted subsets showed sequencing incomplete despite large depth.

Measured with immunoSEQ multiplex PCR; TCRdb has only the in-frame clones, and not every one. The sample has approximately 1.5 million clones; approximately 98% are singletons. Germline V CDR1 and CDR2: ENHRY, SYGVKD. This CDR3 spans 16 amino acids. Trimming left V 1 base short and J 3 bases short, with 16 bases between. This rearrangement joins TRBV10-3 to TRBJ2-7; D gene uncertain. Sequences were obtained from naive CD4+ T cells sorted from blood. The subset is: CD45RA+ positively selected. This clonotype originated in a man aged 30 to 39 in good health. This CDR3 is CAISEFGPTKDYEQYF. CDR3 sequence (DNA): TGTGCCATCAGTGAGTTTGGACCGACAAAAGACTACGAGCAGTACTTC.